This TCR beta chain was identified in a study of OX40 agonist ivuxolimab in advanced cancers. The wider study: An agonistic anti-OX40 (CD134) antibody, ivuxolimab, was used to treat the patients.

This CDR3 contains 15 residues. Repertoires were generated with immunoSEQ multiplex PCR, while TCRdb's copy carries only in-frame clones and drops some. The data show 70,000 to 85,000 clones, almost 85% seen once. Autoimmune disease history or systemic immunosuppression disqualified patients. This clone appeared a few times. The target antigen is unknown. Study-wide results and limits: Circulating CD4+ and CD8+ T cells showed clonal expansion by week 6 at 0.1 to 3.0 mg/kg. Certain nonresponders likewise exhibited a low normalized T-cell clonal expansion.

The sample here was CD4+ or CD8+ T cells sorted from blood, taken in a trial of the OX40 agonist ivuxolimab. The TCR sequence derives from an adult with an advanced solid tumor such as melanoma, head and neck, liver or kidney cancer. This sequence joins TRBV21-1 and TRBJ1-2; the table's D gene call, TRBD1, was not cross checked with the DNA. TRBV21-1 is termed a pseudogene. This CDR3 is CASSGHRGLRYGYTF. Written as DNA, the CDR3 is TGTGCCAGCAGCGGCCATAGGGGGTTGCGCTATGGCTACACCTTC.